The 32 T cell receptor beta chains below all came from one sample that was sequenced in a study of cytomegalovirus exposure and HLA in healthy donors. The PCR contained 60 Vbeta and 13 Jbeta primers. The repertoire was sequenced with immunoSEQ multiplex PCR; TCRdb's copy has only in-frame clones and lacks some. The sample records about 130,000 clones, 74% being singletons. The specimen sequenced was PBMCs. These receptors all stem from a woman between 50 and 59 years old in good health and CMV-seropositive.

The chain carries TRBV11-3 and TRBJ1-1; perhaps TRBD1 as D (5 bases). The CDR3 has 13 residues. Germline values: CDR1 SGHNT, CDR2 YENEEA. The V and J ends lost 5 bases and 2 bases respectively, with 9 bases between them. CDR3 in amino acids: CASSRQGNTEAFF. The DNA of the CDR3 is TGTGCCAGCAGCCGTCAGGGTAACACTGAAGCTTTCTTT.

The chain uses TRBV9 and TRBJ2-1; 11 positions agree with TRBD2. The germline gives CDR1 SGDLS, CDR2 YYNGEE. J lost 5 bases, V lost 6 bases, and 7 bases had no gene match. The CDR3 has 15 amino acids. In DNA, the CDR3 is TGTGCCAGCAACCCACTAGCGGGGGCCGACAATGAGCAGTTCTTC. Translated: CASNPLAGADNEQFF.

This clone came up a few times. This chain joins TRBV7-2 and TRBJ1-1; maybe TRBD1 (6 bases). V was shortened by 5 bases and J by 0 bases, with 10 bases between the two germline ends. The CDR3 spans 14 residues. CDR1 is SGHTA, CDR2 FQGNSA, per germline. The chain's CDR3 is CASSHDRLNTEAFF. CDR3 nucleotide sequence: TGTGCCAGCAGCCACGACAGGTTGAACACTGAAGCTTTCTTT.

V and J are TRBV7-2 and TRBJ2-1; D perhaps matches TRBD2 (6 bases). The CDR3 contains 15 residues. CDR1 is SGHTA, CDR2 FQGNSA, per germline. The germline V and J ends were trimmed by 4 bases and 0 bases, with 10 bases remaining between them. This chain's CDR3 is CASSWVGGSYNEQFF. CDR3 coding DNA: TGTGCCAGCAGCTGGGTGGGGGGCTCCTACAATGAGCAGTTCTTC.

The V gene is TRBV2, the J gene TRBJ1-2, with D possibly matching TRBD1 (6 bases). V lost 6 bases, J lost 8 bases, and 13 bases lay in between. This CDR3 is built from 12 residues. Germline V gene lookup returns CDR1 SNHLY and CDR2 FYNNEI. The CDR3 loop is CASSAAGGGYTF. The DNA of the CDR3 is TGTGCCAGCAGCGCGGCGGGGGGCGGCTACACCTTC.

The chain joins TRBV6-1 to TRBJ1-6; TRBD1 agrees at 10 bases. With 6 bases clipped from V and 9 bases from J, the junction kept 8 bases outside the gene matches. This CDR3 has 15 amino acids. Germline CDR1 is MNHNS and CDR2 is SASEGT. For the CDR3, the DNA is TGTGCCAGCAGAGAGACAGGGGGCCCGGGTTCACCCCTCCACTTT. This sequence encodes CASRETGGPGSPLHF.

The J gene is TRBJ1-1, the V gene TRBV10-3; 7 bases fit TRBD1. Losses at the gene ends were 0 bases for V and 13 bases for J; bases not matched to a gene: 5. There are 12 residues in the CDR3. CDR1 is ENHRY and CDR2 is SYGVKD in the germline V gene. The CDR3 coding sequence is TGTGCCATCAGTGAGTCTCGCCAGGGGGGTTTCTTT. Translating gives CAISESRQGGFF.

The J gene is TRBJ2-5, the V gene TRBV30; 7 positions match TRBD1. Near its end, the DNA agrees better with TRBJ2-7, so the J call may be wrong. There are 13 residues in the CDR3. CDR1 and CDR2 from the germline V gene are GTSNPN and SVGIG (reference sequence). CDR3 region: CAWRTQTGNEQYF. The CDR3 nucleotides read TGTGCCTGGAGAACACAGACAGGGAACGAGCAGTACTTC.

This clone was counted only a few times. The chain employs TRBV9 and TRBJ2-7; TRBD2 might be the D (5 bases). Trimming removed 0 bases from V and 7 bases from J, with 11 bases in between. There are 13 residues in the CDR3. Germline CDR1 and CDR2: SGDLS and YYNGEE. The CDR3 DNA is TGTGCCAGCAGCGTAGACCCCCGGGGAGAGCAGTACTTC. It codes for CASSVDPRGEQYF.

A single count supports this clone. The chain couples TRBV4-2 to TRBJ2-3; D is possibly TRBD2 (6 bases). The CDR3 runs to 14 residues. Trimming took 2 bases from V and 6 from J, leaving 12 bases between them. Germline V gene sequence: CDR1 LGHNA, CDR2 YNFKEQ. CDR3 amino acids: CASSQTGELDTQYF. In nucleotides, the CDR3 is TGTGCCAGCAGCCAAACGGGGGAATTGGATACGCAGTATTTT.

The chain couples TRBV11-3 to TRBJ1-3; D ambiguous. Deletions cut 7 bases from V and 0 bases from J, with 16 bases between. Germline CDR1 and CDR2: SGHNT and YENEEA. The CDR3 covers 16 residues. CDR3 in DNA: TGTGCCAGCACCATTACGACATTTTCCTCTGGAAACACCATATATTTT. Residues: CASTITTFSSGNTIYF.

This clone was detected only a few times. Sequence at one end of the junction differs from germline and may be a read error. This chain links TRBV7-9 with TRBJ2-7; D is ambiguous. This CDR3 contains 15 residues. Germline V gene sequence: CDR1 SEHNR, CDR2 FQNEAQ (reference sequence). CDR3 DNA: TGTTCCAGCAGCTTTTACGGGTCTAAGGATTACGAGCAGTACTTC. Protein: CSSSFYGSKDYEQYF.

The V and J genes are TRBV5-4 and TRBJ2-3; no definite D call. This CDR3 contains 13 residues. Trimming shortened V by 4 bases and J by 3 bases, and 9 bases separated the two germline ends. Per germline, CDR1 SGHNT and CDR2 YYREEE (reference sequence). CDR3 loop: CASSPRRTDTQYF. The CDR3 region has the DNA TGTGCCAGCAGCCCTAGGAGAACAGATACGCAGTATTTT.

The V call is TRBV19, the J call TRBJ1-3; 11 bases agree with TRBD1. CDR3 length: 15 residues. With 6 bases clipped from V and 4 bases from J, the junction kept 5 bases outside the gene matches. Germline V CDR1 and CDR2: LNHDA, SQIVND (reference sequence). Here the CDR3 reads CASRRTGGDGNTIYF. CDR3 bases: TGTGCCAGTAGGCGGACAGGGGGCGACGGAAACACCATATATTTT.

The CDR3 here is CASSVGSHYGYTF. In DNA form, the CDR3 reads TGTGCCAGCAGTGTCGGTAGTCACTATGGCTACACCTTC. This chain uses TRBV2 with TRBJ1-2; unclear D gene. The CDR3 runs to 13 residues. V was cut by 4 bases and J by 3 bases, with 9 bases left in between. Germline lookup yields CDR1 SNHLY and CDR2 FYNNEI.

The rearrangement uses TRBV19 and TRBJ2-2; 7 bases map to TRBD1. The CDR3 spans 15 residues. In germline, CDR1 is LNHDA, CDR2 SQIVND (reference sequence). The junction had 6 bases not matched to a gene; V was cut back by 3 bases and J by 5 bases. The CDR3 here is CASSIEGARTGELFF. The CDR3 DNA reads as TGTGCCAGTAGTATCGAGGGGGCAAGGACCGGGGAGCTGTTTTTT.

The chain links TRBV5-6 to TRBJ1-4; D gene unclear. Germline-derived CDR1 and CDR2 are SGHDT and YYEEEE. The length of the CDR3 is 13 residues. The V end lost 4 bases, the J end lost 8 bases, and 12 bases lay between the germline ends. In DNA, the CDR3 is TGTGCCAGCAGCACGGGGAGGAAAGAAAAACTGTTTTTT. Residues: CASSTGRKEKLFF.

The genes are TRBV7-9 and TRBJ2-2, with 11 nucleotides matching TRBD1. This CDR3 has 16 amino acids. V gave up 4 bases and J gave up 4 bases; unmatched junction bases: 5. In germline, CDR1 is SEHNR, CDR2 FQNEAQ (reference sequence). The CDR3 DNA is TGTGCCAGCAGCTCCCGGGACAGGGGGGGCACCGGGGAGCTGTTTTTT. Translated: CASSSRDRGGTGELFF.

The chain is built from TRBV6-1 and TRBJ2-7; TRBD2 matches at 9 bases. This CDR3 has 12 residues. CDR1 is MNHNS, CDR2 SASEGT, per germline. Trimming took 6 bases from V and 5 from J; bases not matched to a gene: 2. The CDR3 DNA reads as TGTGCCAGCAGGCGGGGGGGGAACGAGCAGTACTTC. Amino acid sequence: CASRRGGNEQYF.

CDR3 residues: CASTQISLSNQPQHF. In DNA form, the CDR3 reads TGTGCCAGCACCCAAATTAGCTTATCAAATCAGCCCCAGCATTTT. This chain uses TRBV6-1 with TRBJ1-5; unclear D gene. The CDR3 is 15 residues long. Germline CDR1 reads MNHNS; CDR2 reads SASEGT. Deletions cut 7 bases from V and 4 bases from J, with 17 bases between.

This clone was picked up one time. V is TRBV27 and J is TRBJ2-5; 10 bases line up with TRBD1. The junction had 13 bases not matched to a gene; V was cut back by 1 base and J by 14 bases. The CDR3 contains 15 residues. Germline-derived CDR1 and CDR2 are MNHEY and SMNVEV (reference sequence). CDR3 bases: TGTGCCAGCAGTTTATATGCACCCGGGACAGGGGAACTCTACTTC. The encoded protein is CASSLYAPGTGELYF.

This chain joins TRBV11-2 and TRBJ2-2, with D possibly being TRBD1 (5 bases). Germline CDR1 SGHAT, CDR2 FQNNGV. V lost 10 bases, J lost 5 bases, and 23 bases lay in between. This CDR3 has 16 residues. This CDR3 is CATRLGVRSRTGELFF. The CDR3 DNA is TGTGCCACCCGTCTAGGGGTTAGGTCTCGGACCGGGGAGCTGTTTTTT.

The chain employs TRBV27 and TRBJ2-7, with TRBD1 matching 7 bases. Germline trimming cut 9 bases from V and 5 bases from J; bases unmatched to any gene: 13. Germline V CDR1 and CDR2: MNHEY, SMNVEV (reference sequence). The CDR3 runs 14 residues. The CDR3 is CARKGTAQEHEQYF. CDR3 coding DNA: TGTGCCAGAAAGGGGACAGCCCAGGAGCACGAGCAGTACTTC.

This chain connects TRBV5-5 to TRBJ2-3, with 8 bases lining up with TRBD1. The V and J ends lost 4 bases and 3 bases, in that order; junction bases with no gene match: 7. CDR1 is SGHKS, CDR2 YYEKEE, per germline (reference sequence). This CDR3 comprises 15 residues. CDR3 nucleotide sequence: TGTGCCAGCAGCCGGCAGGGGGCTGGGACAGATACGCAGTATTTT. Residues: CASSRQGAGTDTQYF.

The rearrangement uses TRBV30 and TRBJ1-4; D might be TRBD1 (5 bases). V lost 0 bases, J lost 10 bases, and 18 bases lay in between. The CDR3 spans 15 residues. The germline V gene encodes CDR1 GTSNPN and CDR2 SVGIG (reference sequence). This CDR3 reads CAWSVRSPRQGKLFF. CDR3 coding DNA: TGTGCCTGGAGTGTACGTAGCCCACGGCAGGGAAAACTGTTTTTT.

The chain joins TRBV25-1 to TRBJ1-6, with TRBD1 identical over 11 bases. The CDR3 sequence is 16 residues long. CDR1 is MGHDK, CDR2 SYGVNS, per germline. V was clipped by 4 bases and J by 3 bases; unmatched bases: 2. The CDR3 DNA reads TGTGCCAGCAGTGTAGGGACAGGGGGCTATAATTCACCCCTCCACTTT. It is translated as CASSVGTGGYNSPLHF.

CDR3 in DNA: TGTGCCAGTAGTATGGGACTAGCGGGGGCTGAGCAGTTCTTC. The encoded protein is CASSMGLAGAEQFF. The J gene is TRBJ2-1, the V gene TRBV19, with 14 bases fitting TRBD2. The CDR3 is made up of 14 amino acids. Unmatched junction bases numbered 1, after V lost 3 bases and J lost 9 bases. CDR1 is LNHDA, CDR2 SQIVND, per germline (reference sequence).

The chain carries TRBV5-6 and TRBJ2-1; 8 bases map to TRBD1. CDR1 is SGHDT, CDR2 YYEEEE, per germline. The CDR3 is 15 amino acids. With 6 bases clipped from V and 1 base from J, the junction kept 6 bases outside the gene matches. CDR3 nucleotide sequence: TGTGCCAGCATGTCAGGGGGCAGTTCCTACAATGAGCAGTTCTTC. It encodes CASMSGGSSYNEQFF.

The chain links TRBV13 to TRBJ2-3; 7 bases are a match to TRBD2. V lost 4 bases, J lost 10 bases, and 5 bases stayed unmatched. The germline V gene has CDR1 PRHDT and CDR2 FYEKMQ (reference sequence). The CDR3 is 12 amino acids. This CDR3 is CASSSTSRSQYF. CDR3 bases: TGTGCCAGCAGCTCGACTAGCCGCTCGCAGTATTTT.

The rearrangement links TRBV7-2 to TRBJ2-7; the D gene is possibly TRBD1 (6 bases). Trimming took 0 bases from V and 5 from J, leaving 11 bases between them. The CDR3 loop spans 14 amino acids. The V gene's germline CDR1 is SGHTA and CDR2 FQGNSA. The CDR3 DNA is TGTGCCAGCAGCTTAGCGGGGGCCCACGACGAGCAGTACTTC. This translates into CASSLAGAHDEQYF. The full variable domain, completed using reference TRBV7-2 and TRBJ2-7, is GAGVSQSPSNKVTEKGKDVELRCDPISGHTALYWYRQSLGQGLEFLIYFQGNSAPDKSGLPSDRFSAERTGGSVSTLTIQRTQQEDSAVYLCASSLAGAHDEQYFGPGTRLTVT.

The rearrangement links TRBV6-5 to TRBJ2-1; D is perhaps TRBD1 (6 bases). Germline lookup yields CDR1 MNHEY and CDR2 SVGAGI. The CDR3 has 12 residues. V was cut by 5 bases and J by 10 bases, with 12 bases left in between. In nucleotides, the CDR3 is TGTGCCAGCAGTCAGGGACATTCAGAGCAGTTCTTC. It translates to CASSQGHSEQFF.

There are a few counts of this clone. The chain couples TRBV5-6 to TRBJ1-2; no clear D. CDR3 size: 14 residues. V was clipped by 4 bases and J by 8 bases, with 18 bases between them. Germline assignment: CDR1 SGHDT and CDR2 YYEEEE. The CDR3 bases are TGTGCCAGCAGCCCCCAGGATGTGGTGTGGGGCTACACCTTC. Its protein product is CASSPQDVVWGYTF.